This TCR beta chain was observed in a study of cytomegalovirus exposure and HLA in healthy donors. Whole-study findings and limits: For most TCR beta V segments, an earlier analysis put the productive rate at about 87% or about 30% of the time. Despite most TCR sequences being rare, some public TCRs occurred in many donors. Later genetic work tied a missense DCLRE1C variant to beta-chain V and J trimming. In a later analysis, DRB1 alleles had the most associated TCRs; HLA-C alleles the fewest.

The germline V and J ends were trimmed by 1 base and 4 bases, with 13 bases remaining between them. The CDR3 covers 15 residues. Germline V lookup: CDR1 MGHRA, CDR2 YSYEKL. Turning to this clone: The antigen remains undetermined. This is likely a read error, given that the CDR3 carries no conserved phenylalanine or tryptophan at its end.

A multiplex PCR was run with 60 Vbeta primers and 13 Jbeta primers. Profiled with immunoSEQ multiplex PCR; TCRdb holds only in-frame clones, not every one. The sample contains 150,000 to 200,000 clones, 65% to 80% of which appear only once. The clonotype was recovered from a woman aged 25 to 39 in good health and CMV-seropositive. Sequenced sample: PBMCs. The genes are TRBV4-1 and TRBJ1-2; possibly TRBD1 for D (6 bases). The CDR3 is CASSQVIGGAYGYTL. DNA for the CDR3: TGCGCCAGCAGCCAAGTAATAGGGGGTGCCTATGGCTACACCCTC.